One and the same sample provided the 24 T cell receptor beta chains below, sequenced in a study of CD8 T cells in Susac syndrome. The RNA input was about 0.45 to 1 ug, and it was reverse transcribed with random hexamers. TCRdb reprocessed the immunoSEQ multiplex PCR reads with MiXCR, giving one entry per CDR3 protein. The repertoire holds some 90,000 distinct CDR3 sequences, with 90% to 95% as singletons. Sequenced input: CD8+ T cells from PBMCs. Receptors were obtained from a human donor in good health.

V and J are TRBV12-5 and TRBJ1-2; 8 bases are a match to TRBD1. The CDR3 loop spans 16 amino acids. The V gene end was trimmed by 5 bases and the J gene end by 2 bases; junction bases not matched to a gene: 10. Germline CDR1 and CDR2: LGHNT and FRNRAP. The CDR3 nucleotides are TGTGCTAGTGGTCCACCCGACAGGGGTGTGAACTATGGCTACACCTTC. Encoded protein: CASGPPDRGVNYGYTF.

V usage is TRBV30 and J usage is TRBJ2-7; no clear D. Per the germline V gene, CDR1 is GTSNPN and CDR2 is SVGIG (reference sequence). This CDR3 has 11 residues. Trimming left V 1 base short and J 2 bases short, with 3 bases between. CDR3 DNA: TGTGCCTGGAGTGGAACCTACGAGCAGTACTTC. As protein: CAWSGTYEQYF.

This sequence joins TRBV19 and TRBJ1-2; the D gene is possibly TRBD1 (6 bases). V was cut by 1 base and J by 4 bases, with 16 bases left in between. Germline V gene sequence: CDR1 LNHDA, CDR2 SQIVND (reference sequence). This CDR3 has 16 residues. The CDR3: CASSIASTGILYGYTF. The DNA of the CDR3 is TGTGCCAGTAGTATAGCCTCTACAGGGATCCTCTATGGCTACACCTTC. Full variable domain (remainder filled in from reference TRBV19 and TRBJ1-2): DGGITQSPKYLFRKEGQNVTLSCEQNLNHDAMYWYRQDPGQGLRLIYYSQIVNDFQKGDIAEGYSVSREKKESFPLTVTSAQKNPTAFYLCASSIASTGILYGYTFGSGTRLTVV.

The chain is built from TRBV2 and TRBJ1-2; 8 bases are a match to TRBD1. CDR3 length: 13 residues. Germline loops: CDR1 SNHLY, CDR2 FYNNEI. Trimming at V came to 8 bases and at J to 4 bases, leaving 6 bases not matched to a gene. CDR3 sequence reads: CASYTGGGYGYTF. CDR3 DNA sequence: TGTGCCAGCTATACAGGGGGGGGCTATGGCTACACCTTC.

This chain joins TRBV24-1 and TRBJ2-3; D is perhaps TRBD2 (6 bases). The CDR3 has 15 residues. The V gene lost 5 bases and the J gene lost 2 bases, with 13 bases spanning the gap. Germline assignment: CDR1 KGHDR and CDR2 SFDVKD. The CDR3 spells CATSAGDFHTDTQYF. CDR3 DNA: TGTGCCACCAGTGCCGGGGACTTTCACACAGATACGCAGTATTTT.

The J gene is TRBJ1-1, the V gene TRBV9, with D unclear. The germline V gene encodes CDR1 SGDLS and CDR2 YYNGEE. The CDR3 is 13 amino acids. Between the trimmed V and J ends, which lost 3 bases and 8 bases, there was a span of 14 bases. In DNA, the CDR3 is TGTGCCAGCAGCGAAATATCCGGGGTAGAAGCTTTCTTT. The encoded protein is CASSEISGVEAFF.

The table lists this clonotype with a count of one. V is TRBV12-3 or TRBV12-4 and J is TRBJ1-5, with TRBD1 matching 9 bases. The ends lost 3 bases at V and 4 bases at J; junction bases unmatched: 4. The CDR3 covers 15 residues. This CDR3 reads CASSLTDRGNQPQHF. The CDR3, as DNA: TGTGCCAGCAGTTTGACGGACAGGGGTAATCAGCCCCAGCATTTT.

The gene calls are TRBV9 and TRBJ1-6; the D gene is possibly TRBD1 (5 bases). CDR3 length: 16 residues. Germline-derived CDR1 and CDR2 are SGDLS and YYNGEE. Between the trimmed V and J ends, which lost 3 bases and 9 bases, there was a span of 19 bases. CDR3 sequence reads: CASSEQPEGQGSPLHF. CDR3 coding DNA: TGTGCCAGCAGCGAACAACCGGAGGGGCAGGGTTCACCCCTCCACTTT.

V and J are TRBV30 and TRBJ2-5, with D perhaps matching TRBD1 (6 bases). The CDR3 has 13 amino acids. Trimming left V 6 bases short and J 2 bases short, with 13 bases between. Germline V gene lookup returns CDR1 GTSNPN and CDR2 SVGIG (reference sequence). As DNA, the CDR3 is TGTGCCTGCTCGGGACACCTTCAAGAGACCCAGTACTTC. It codes for CACSGHLQETQYF.

V gene TRBV2 combines with J gene TRBJ2-3; 7 nucleotides align to TRBD2. This CDR3 has 16 residues. V was pared by 6 bases and J by 3 bases, with 12 bases of the junction left unmatched. The germline gives CDR1 SNHLY, CDR2 FYNNEI. The CDR3 here is CASSDGLEQSTDTQYF. The CDR3 nucleotides are TGTGCCAGCAGCGATGGACTAGAACAGTCTACAGATACGCAGTATTTT.

The CDR3 coding sequence is TGTGCCAGTAGTATTGGGGGGGGACGCTTCTACGAGCAGTACTTC. It specifies CASSIGGGRFYEQYF. This chain links TRBV19 with TRBJ2-7; 7 nucleotides agree with TRBD2. The CDR3 is made up of 15 amino acids. V lost 3 bases and J lost 3; bases outside the gene matches: 8. Looked up from germline, CDR1 is LNHDA and CDR2 is SQIVND (reference sequence).

This sequence joins TRBV9 and TRBJ2-7, with unresolved D. Germline values: CDR1 SGDLS, CDR2 YYNGEE. The CDR3 spans 14 residues. The V end lost 0 bases, the J end lost 6 bases, and 13 bases lay between the germline ends. For the CDR3, the DNA is TGTGCCAGCAGCGTAGAGGGCAGCAGCCTCGAGCAGTACTTC. Translated: CASSVEGSSLEQYF.

The CDR3, as DNA: TGTGCCAGCAGACAGGGGGCTAGCACAGATACGCAGTATTTT. Translated: CASRQGASTDTQYF. This rearrangement joins TRBV6-4 to TRBJ2-3; 9 nucleotides match TRBD1. J was trimmed by 0 bases and V by 6 bases; bases with no gene match: 1. This CDR3 has 14 residues. CDR1 and CDR2 from the germline V gene are MRHNA and SNTAGT.

J is TRBJ1-1 and V is TRBV19; D gene ambiguous. V was trimmed by 3 bases and J by 1 base, leaving 6 bases between them. The CDR3 length is 13 residues. Germline V lookup: CDR1 LNHDA, CDR2 SQIVND (reference sequence). CDR3 loop: CASSMGRNTEAFF. For the CDR3, the DNA is TGTGCCAGTAGTATGGGGAGGAACACTGAAGCTTTCTTT.

V usage is TRBV6-5 and J usage is TRBJ2-1; D not certain. CDR1 is MNHEY and CDR2 is SVGAGI in the germline V gene. This CDR3 is built from 12 residues. V was clipped by 0 bases and J by 10 bases, with 7 bases between them. Here the CDR3 reads CASSYSVGEQFF. The CDR3 bases are TGTGCCAGCAGTTACTCGGTTGGGGAGCAGTTCTTC.

This rearrangement joins TRBV5-1 to TRBJ2-1; TRBD2 matches at 14 bases. The V segment lost 4 bases and the J segment 8 bases; nucleotides outside the gene matches: 5. Looked up from germline, CDR1 is SGHRS and CDR2 is YFSETQ. The length of the CDR3 is 15 residues. The CDR3 DNA reads TGCGCCAGCAGCGCGACTAGCGGGGGGGCCTATGAGCAGTTCTTC. Amino acid sequence: CASSATSGGAYEQFF.

This chain links TRBV6-5 with TRBJ1-1; perhaps TRBD1 as D (6 bases). V was clipped by 4 bases and J by 5 bases, with 17 bases between them. The germline gives CDR1 MNHEY, CDR2 SVGAGI. The CDR3 spans 15 residues. This chain's CDR3 is CASSFRGAGYTEAFF. The DNA for the CDR3 is TGTGCCAGCAGTTTCCGGGGGGCCGGATATACTGAAGCTTTCTTT.

This clonotype was counted a single time. The CDR3 coding sequence is TGCAGTGCTAGAGGGGCCAACGGACAGCCGAGCAATCAGCCCCAGCATTTT. Protein sequence: CSARGANGQPSNQPQHF. This chain links TRBV20-1 with TRBJ1-5; D may be TRBD1 (6 bases). CDR3 length equals 17 residues. The V gene's germline CDR1 is DFQATT and CDR2 SNEGSKA (reference sequence). The ends were cut back, 1 base at V and 1 base at J, with 17 bases in the middle.

The chain joins TRBV5-1 to TRBJ1-6; the match to TRBD1 covers 10 bases. This CDR3 comprises 17 residues. The trim removed 4 bases at V and 6 bases at J, leaving 10 bases unmatched. Germline CDR1 and CDR2: SGHRS and YFSETQ. Here the CDR3 reads CASSIRGQGGSNSPLHF. In DNA form, the CDR3 reads TGCGCCAGCAGCATCCGCGGACAGGGGGGTTCTAATTCACCCCTCCACTTT.

V gene TRBV4-1 combines with J gene TRBJ2-7, with 9 bases lining up with TRBD2. This CDR3 is 16 amino acids long. The trim removed 1 base at V and 2 bases at J, leaving 6 bases unmatched. Germline V gene lookup returns CDR1 MGHRA and CDR2 YSYEKL. The CDR3 loop is CASSQGTSAAPYEQYF. The CDR3 DNA reads TGCGCCAGCAGCCAAGGGACTAGCGCGGCACCCTACGAGCAGTACTTC.

V and J are TRBV7-9 and TRBJ1-4; D unresolved. V gave up 2 bases and J gave up 5 bases, with 12 bases separating them. CDR1 and CDR2 (germline): SEHNR, FQNEAQ (reference sequence). The CDR3 loop spans 15 amino acids. The chain's CDR3 is CASSLIQAANEKLFF. In DNA form, the CDR3 reads TGTGCCAGCAGCTTAATCCAGGCCGCAAATGAAAAACTGTTTTTT. The whole variable domain, remainder taken from reference TRBV7-9 and TRBJ1-4, is DTGVSQNPRHKITKRGQNVTFRCDPISEHNRLYWYRQTLGQGPEFLTYFQNEAQLEKSRLLSDRFSAERPKGSFSTLEIQRTEQGDSAMYLCASSLIQAANEKLFFGSGTQLSVL.

This CDR3 reads CASSPLGGGSTDTQYF. The CDR3 DNA reads TGCGCCAGCAGCCCCCTTGGCGGGGGAAGCACAGATACGCAGTATTTT. This rearrangement joins TRBV4-1 to TRBJ2-3; 7 positions match TRBD2. The CDR3 is made up of 16 amino acids. The V segment lost 4 bases and the J segment 0 bases; nucleotides outside the gene matches: 7. Germline V gene sequence: CDR1 MGHRA, CDR2 YSYEKL.

V gene TRBV6-1 combines with J gene TRBJ2-1; TRBD1 agrees at 7 bases. This CDR3 has 16 residues. The V segment lost 7 bases and the J segment 9 bases; nucleotides outside the gene matches: 18. The germline CDR1 and CDR2 sequences are MNHNS and SASEGT. The CDR3 DNA reads TGTGCCAGCACCCTTCACCAGGGCAGGGGGTCCGGTGAGCAGTTCTTC. Its protein is CASTLHQGRGSGEQFF.

J is TRBJ2-7 and V is TRBV7-7, with D maybe TRBD2 (6 bases). Trimming removed 0 bases from V and 4 bases from J, with 13 bases in between. The CDR3 has 15 amino acids. Per germline, CDR1 SSHAT and CDR2 FNYEAQ (reference sequence). CDR3 bases: TGTGCCAGCAGCTTAGCGGCGGGGCAACAGTACGAGCAGTACTTC. This sequence encodes CASSLAAGQQYEQYF.